The T cell receptor beta chain described here comes from a study of blood T cell repertoires in COVID-19. The overall study: PBMCs, B-cell-depleted T cells, or T cells provided the cDNA or gDNA that made up the material.

V was pared by 4 bases and J by 4 bases, with 7 bases of the junction left unmatched. The CDR3 spans 14 residues. Germline V gene lookup returns CDR1 SGDLS and CDR2 YYNGEE. The method was immunoSEQ multiplex PCR; TCRdb's version includes in-frame clones alone and lacks a portion of them. The data contain 150,000 to 200,000 clones, 80% of them singletons. Sequenced input: PBMCs or T cells enriched from blood (not recorded which). This clonotype originated in a man aged 40-50 years who had recovered from COVID-19. The chain uses TRBV9 and TRBJ2-5; TRBD2 agrees at 7 bases. The DNA of the CDR3 is TGTGCCAGCAGCAAGACTAGCTCTCCAGAGACCCAGTACTTC. Protein: CASSKTSSPETQYF.